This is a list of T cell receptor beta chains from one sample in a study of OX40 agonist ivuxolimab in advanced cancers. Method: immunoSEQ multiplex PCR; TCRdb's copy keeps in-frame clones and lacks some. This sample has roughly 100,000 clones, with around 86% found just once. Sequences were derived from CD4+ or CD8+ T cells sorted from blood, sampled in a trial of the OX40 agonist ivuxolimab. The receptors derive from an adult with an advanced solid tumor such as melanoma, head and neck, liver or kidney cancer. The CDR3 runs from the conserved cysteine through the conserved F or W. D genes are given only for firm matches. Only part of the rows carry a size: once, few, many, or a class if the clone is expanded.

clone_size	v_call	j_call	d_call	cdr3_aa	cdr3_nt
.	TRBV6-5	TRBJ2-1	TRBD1	CASRYRGQWGNEQFF	TGTGCCAGCAGATACAGGGGGCAGTGGGGCAATGAGCAGTTCTTC
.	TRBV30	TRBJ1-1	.	CAWSVKKGLNTEAFF	TGTGCCTGGAGTGTAAAAAAGGGTTTGAACACTGAAGCTTTCTTT
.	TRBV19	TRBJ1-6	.	CASSIGQGMRDNSPLHF	TGTGCCAGTAGTATAGGTCAGGGAATGCGCGATAATTCACCCCTCCACTTT
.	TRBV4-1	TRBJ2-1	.	CASSTRSGVPNEQFF	TGCGCCAGCAGTACTAGGTCGGGGGTCCCGAATGAGCAGTTCTTC
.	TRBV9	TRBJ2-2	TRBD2	CASSVVLAGAYTGELFF	TGTGCCAGCAGCGTAGTTCTAGCGGGGGCCTACACCGGGGAGCTGTTTTTT
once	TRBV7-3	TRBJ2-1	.	CASSQGTAYNEQFF	TGTGCCAGCAGCCAGGGAACAGCCTACAATGAGCAGTTCTTC
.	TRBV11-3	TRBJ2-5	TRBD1	CASSLGTGGEETQYF	TGTGCCAGCAGCTTAGGGACAGGGGGCGAAGAGACCCAGTACTTC
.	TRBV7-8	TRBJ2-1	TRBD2	CASSPLSGGQGNEQFF	TGTGCCAGCAGCCCCCTGAGCGGGGGGCAAGGCAATGAGCAGTTCTTC
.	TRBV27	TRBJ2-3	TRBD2	CASSLSPPTLTSGGSLDTQYF	TGTGCCAGCAGTTTATCACCCCCCACTCTAACTAGCGGGGGGTCCCTGGATACGCAGTATTTT
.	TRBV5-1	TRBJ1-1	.	CASSLGVQDTEAFF	TGCGCCAGCAGCTTGGGGGTACAGGACACTGAAGCTTTCTTT
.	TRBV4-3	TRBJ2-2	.	CASSQGRGRNTGELFF	TGCGCCAGCAGCCAAGGGAGGGGGCGGAACACCGGGGAGCTGTTTTTT